This entry lists 26 T cell receptor beta chains sequenced from one sample in a study of OX40 agonist ivuxolimab in advanced cancers. The protocol was immunoSEQ multiplex PCR, while the TCRdb copy is restricted to in-frame clones and leaves out a portion. The sample has some 80,000 clones; just over 90% are singletons. The sequences come from CD4+ or CD8+ T cells sorted from blood, collected in a trial of the OX40 agonist ivuxolimab. These receptors came from an adult with an advanced solid tumor such as melanoma, head and neck, liver or kidney cancer.

V and J are TRBV10-3 and TRBJ2-7; 14 bases are shared with TRBD2. V gave up 7 bases and J gave up 5 bases; unmatched junction bases: 7. This CDR3 is built from 15 residues. The germline CDR1 and CDR2 sequences are ENHRY and SYGVKD. The chain's CDR3 is CAITGTSGSTNEQYF. As DNA, the CDR3 is TGTGCCATCACCGGGACTAGCGGGAGTACGAACGAGCAGTACTTC.

The gene calls are TRBV19 and TRBJ2-7, with a possible D match to TRBD1 (6 bases). CDR3 length equals 13 residues. Germline-derived CDR1 and CDR2 are LNHDA and SQIVND (reference sequence). The V gene lost 5 bases and the J gene lost 6 bases, with 14 bases spanning the gap. The CDR3 is CASSPVRGFEQYF. CDR3 coding DNA: TGTGCCAGTAGTCCAGTTAGGGGGTTCGAGCAGTACTTC.

In DNA, the CDR3 is TGTGCCAGCAAGGCAGGGTCAGCCGAGACCCAGTACTTC. Protein: CASKAGSAETQYF. The chain combines TRBV6-5 with TRBJ2-5, with a tentative D call TRBD1 (5 bases). The CDR3 totals 13 residues. Germline CDR1 and CDR2: MNHEY and SVGAGI. The V gene lost 7 bases and the J gene lost 5 bases, with 14 bases spanning the gap.

The V gene is TRBV11-2, the J gene TRBJ1-4; D gene ambiguous. This CDR3 region has 15 residues. V lost 4 bases, J lost 5 bases, and 14 bases lay in between. Per the germline V gene, CDR1 is SGHAT and CDR2 is FQNNGV. The CDR3 DNA reads TGTGCCAGCAGCTCTCGACAAAGGGCGAATGAAAAACTGTTTTTT. Its translation is CASSSRQRANEKLFF.

The gene calls are TRBV9 and TRBJ2-2, with TRBD2 identical over 11 bases. Germline loops: CDR1 SGDLS, CDR2 YYNGEE. The CDR3 covers 18 residues. With 1 base clipped from V and 5 bases from J, the junction kept 10 bases outside the gene matches. The CDR3 DNA is TGTGCCAGCAGCGTACCTAGGGCTAGCGGGAGGTGGACCGGGGAGCTGTTTTTT. This gives the protein CASSVPRASGRWTGELFF.

The CDR3 sequence: CASSQRTGATDTQYF. CDR3 nucleotides: TGTGCCAGCAGCCAACGGACAGGGGCAACAGATACGCAGTATTTT. The chain joins TRBV7-9 to TRBJ2-3; 9 bases agree with TRBD1. There are 15 residues in the CDR3. J was trimmed by 3 bases and V by 5 bases; bases with no gene match: 6. The germline V gene encodes CDR1 SEHNR and CDR2 FQNEAQ (reference sequence).

The chain is built from TRBV5-1 and TRBJ2-3, with D perhaps matching TRBD1 or TRBD2 (6 bases each). V was cut by 2 bases and J by 0 bases, with 16 bases left in between. Germline CDR1 reads SGHRS; CDR2 reads YFSETQ. This CDR3 has 17 amino acids. The CDR3 sequence: CASSFLLGGTSTDTQYF. CDR3 sequence (DNA): TGCGCCAGCAGCTTCCTTCTGGGGGGCACTAGCACAGATACGCAGTATTTT.

The gene calls are TRBV28 and TRBJ1-2, with a weak D call TRBD1 (6 bases). The ends were cut back, 6 bases at V and 2 bases at J, with 10 bases in the middle. The CDR3 has 13 residues. CDR1 is MDHEN, CDR2 SYDVKM, per germline. In nucleotides, the CDR3 is TGTGCCAGCAGGATCGACAGGAACTATGGCTACACCTTC. This translates into CASRIDRNYGYTF.

In its sample, this clone was seen a few times. The chain combines TRBV5-1 with TRBJ1-2; weak D call: TRBD1 (6 bases). V shed 0 bases and J shed 8 bases, with 17 bases lying between them. Germline CDR1 and CDR2: SGHRS and YFSETQ. The CDR3 has 15 amino acids. The CDR3 protein is CASSLGLSGQQGYTF. The CDR3 nucleotides are TGCGCCAGCAGCTTGGGACTCTCGGGACAACAAGGCTACACCTTC.

The J gene is TRBJ2-1, the V gene TRBV5-1; 7 bases line up with TRBD2. The CDR3 consists of 14 residues. Germline V gene lookup returns CDR1 SGHRS and CDR2 YFSETQ. V lost 4 bases to trimming and J lost 8 bases; unmatched junction nucleotides: 9. The chain's CDR3 is CASSGSGQGDEQFF. The CDR3 nucleotides are TGCGCCAGCAGCGGTAGCGGGCAAGGGGATGAGCAGTTCTTC.

V and J are TRBV7-3 and TRBJ1-2, with D unclear. The V end lost 1 base, the J end lost 6 bases, and 12 bases lay between the germline ends. Germline V lookup: CDR1 SGHTA, CDR2 FQGTGA. This CDR3 region has 14 residues. This CDR3 reads CASSLSPGVHGYTF. As DNA, the CDR3 is TGTGCCAGCAGCTTAAGTCCCGGTGTCCATGGCTACACCTTC.

The V call is TRBV28, the J call TRBJ2-7; D call uncertain. Germline V lookup: CDR1 MDHEN, CDR2 SYDVKM. V gave up 7 bases and J gave up 2 bases, with 12 bases separating them. The CDR3 spans 13 residues. The CDR3 region is CASTRSAPYEQYF. Written as DNA, the CDR3 is TGTGCCAGCACTCGCTCCGCTCCCTACGAGCAGTACTTC. The full variable domain, in which reference TRBV28 and TRBJ2-7 provide the parts outside the CDR3, is DVKVTQSSRYLVKRTGEKVFLECVQDMDHENMFWYRQDPGLGLRLIYFSYDVKMKEKGDIPEGYSVSREKKERFSLILESASTNQTSMYLCASTRSAPYEQYFGPGTRLTVT.

The V and J genes are TRBV19 and TRBJ1-5; D is unresolved. The CDR3 is made up of 13 amino acids. The V gene's germline CDR1 is LNHDA and CDR2 SQIVND (reference sequence). The V gene lost 1 base and the J gene lost 7 bases, with 8 bases spanning the gap. The CDR3 loop is CASSIGFGQPQHF. The CDR3 region has the DNA TGTGCCAGTAGTATAGGGTTTGGGCAGCCCCAGCATTTT.

A few counts support this clone. The chain has TRBV2 and TRBJ1-4; D unresolved. There are 14 residues in the CDR3. Germline CDR1 and CDR2: SNHLY and FYNNEI. The ends were cut back, 4 bases at V and 6 bases at J, with 12 bases in the middle. CDR3 in DNA: TGTGCCAGCAGTGCGGCTCAGAGAGATGAAAAACTGTTTTTT. Protein product: CASSAAQRDEKLFF.

The genes are TRBV18 and TRBJ1-5; D is uncertain. The CDR3 consists of 13 residues. The germline V gene has CDR1 KGHSH and CDR2 LQKENI. Deletions cut 3 bases from V and 4 bases from J, with 7 bases between. In DNA, the CDR3 is TGTGCCAGCTCACCCAGTGGTAATCAGCCCCAGCATTTT. As protein: CASSPSGNQPQHF.

The chain carries TRBV7-2 and TRBJ2-1; 7 bases are a match to TRBD2. The ends lost 1 base at V and 5 bases at J; junction bases unmatched: 5. The CDR3 length is 15 residues. CDR1 is SGHTA and CDR2 is FQGNSA in the germline V gene. The CDR3 reads CASSLVSGMDNEQFF. CDR3 DNA sequence: TGTGCCAGCAGCTTAGTCAGCGGGATGGACAATGAGCAGTTCTTC.

In its sample, this clone was seen once. The V and J genes are TRBV19 and TRBJ1-5; no clear D gene. Germline V gives CDR1 LNHDA, CDR2 SQIVND (reference sequence). The ends were cut back, 2 bases at V and 6 bases at J, with 8 bases in the middle. This CDR3 has 13 amino acids. CDR3 sequence: CASSIQSRQPQHF. For the CDR3, the DNA is TGTGCCAGTAGTATACAAAGTCGTCAGCCCCAGCATTTT. The complete variable domain, with remaining parts taken from reference TRBV19 and TRBJ1-5, reads DGGITQSPKYLFRKEGQNVTLSCEQNLNHDAMYWYRQDPGQGLRLIYYSQIVNDFQKGDIAEGYSVSREKKESFPLTVTSAQKNPTAFYLCASSIQSRQPQHFGDGTRLSIL.

The rearrangement uses TRBV7-6 and TRBJ2-1, with TRBD2 matching 12 bases. V shed 2 bases, J shed 6 bases, and the junction held 2 bases outside the gene matches. The CDR3 covers 15 residues. Germline V gene sequence: CDR1 SGHVS, CDR2 FNYEAQ. The CDR3 sequence is CASSLLAGGVNEQFF. CDR3 nucleotides: TGTGCCAGCAGCTTACTAGCGGGGGGGGTCAATGAGCAGTTCTTC. Full variable domain (rest looked up from reference TRBV7-6 and TRBJ2-1): GAGVSQSPRYKVTKRGQDVALRCDPISGHVSLYWYRQALGQGPEFLTYFNYEAQQDKSGLPNDRFSAERPEGSISTLTIQRTEQRDSAMYRCASSLLAGGVNEQFFGPGTRLTVL.

This chain links TRBV6-5 with TRBJ1-1; D is possibly TRBD1 (6 bases). The CDR3 covers 15 residues. Trimming left V 8 bases short and J 1 base short, with 17 bases between. Germline V gene lookup returns CDR1 MNHEY and CDR2 SVGAGI. This CDR3 reads CASRRFRTENTEAFF. The CDR3 DNA reads as TGTGCCAGCCGCCGGTTCCGGACAGAGAACACTGAAGCTTTCTTT.

The chain has TRBV28 and TRBJ2-4, with 7 positions matching TRBD1. CDR3 size: 13 residues. V lost 10 bases, J lost 4 bases, and 7 bases stayed unmatched. CDR1 MDHEN and CDR2 SYDVKM come from the germline V gene. This chain's CDR3 is CATTRDSKNIQYF. The CDR3, as DNA: TGTGCCACCACGAGGGACAGTAAAAACATTCAGTACTTC. Using reference TRBV28 and TRBJ2-4 for the parts outside the CDR3, the full variable domain is DVKVTQSSRYLVKRTGEKVFLECVQDMDHENMFWYRQDPGLGLRLIYFSYDVKMKEKGDIPEGYSVSREKKERFSLILESASTNQTSMYLCATTRDSKNIQYFGAGTRLSVL.

The chain uses TRBV23-1 and TRBJ1-5; the D gene is possibly TRBD1 (5 bases). TRBV23-1 is marked as an open reading frame, function uncertain. The CDR3 sequence is 13 residues long. V gave up 10 bases and J gave up 5 bases, with 15 bases separating them. The CDR3 reads CAILSRADQPQHF. The DNA of the CDR3 is TGCGCCATCCTGAGCAGGGCCGATCAGCCCCAGCATTTT.

The DNA of the CDR3 is TGTGCCAGCACCGGGGGGAACTCCCAAGAGACCCAGTACTTC. Amino acid sequence: CASTGGNSQETQYF. J is TRBJ2-5 and V is TRBV28; 7 bases map to TRBD2. With 7 bases clipped from V and 1 base from J, the junction kept 6 bases outside the gene matches. Germline values: CDR1 MDHEN, CDR2 SYDVKM. The CDR3 runs to 14 residues.

The rearrangement links TRBV7-3 to TRBJ2-1, with D unclear. Looked up from germline, CDR1 is SGHTA and CDR2 is FQGTGA. The ends were cut back, 1 base at V and 9 bases at J, with 4 bases in the middle. This CDR3 is 11 amino acids long. CDR3 region: CASSLKGEQFF. The DNA for the CDR3 is TGTGCCAGCAGCTTAAAGGGTGAGCAGTTCTTC.

The CDR3 DNA reads as TGTGCCAGCACCGTGGGGGGGCTTGTTCAGCCCCAGCATTTT. As protein: CASTVGGLVQPQHF. The chain employs TRBV28 and TRBJ1-5; D may be TRBD1 (6 bases). CDR3 length: 14 residues. CDR1 MDHEN and CDR2 SYDVKM come from the germline V gene. V was trimmed by 7 bases and J by 6 bases, leaving 16 bases between them.

This chain connects TRBV20-1 to TRBJ2-5, with a weak D call TRBD1 (6 bases). V lost 5 bases and J 9 bases, leaving 13 bases between the germline ends. Germline CDR1 reads DFQATT; CDR2 reads SNEGSKA (reference sequence). The CDR3 loop spans 11 amino acids. CDR3 residues: CSAHTRGSQYF. The CDR3 nucleotides read TGCAGTGCTCACACTAGGGGGTCCCAGTACTTC.

CDR3 nucleotides: TGTGCCAGCCGTCCTTTAAGGGGGAGCAATCAGCCCCAGCATTTT. It codes for CASRPLRGSNQPQHF. The rearrangement uses TRBV28 and TRBJ1-5; perhaps TRBD1 as D (6 bases). Germline CDR1 and CDR2: MDHEN and SYDVKM. This CDR3 is 15 amino acids long. Deletions cut 8 bases from V and 1 base from J, with 15 bases between.